The 14 T cell receptor beta chains given below trace back to one sample, sequenced in a study of T cell repertoires in cytomegalovirus infection. TCRdb redid the calling of the reads with MiXCR, one entry per CDR3 protein. The data show about 570,000 distinct CDR3 sequences, with approximately 40% seen just once and about 48% held by the top ten. The antigens of these receptors remain unknown. This specimen consisted of cultured PBMCs, obtained from culture after CMV antigen stimulation. These receptors all come from a human donor in good health (CMV status not recorded). Some clones in this sample may be carry-over from other donors' samples.

The genes are TRBV10-3 and TRBJ2-1, with TRBD2 matching 10 bases. This CDR3 has 16 residues. From germline, CDR1 is ENHRY and CDR2 SYGVKD. V lost 2 bases and J lost 3; bases outside the gene matches: 4. CDR3: CAISEQAGGNYNEQFF. The CDR3 DNA follows: TGTGCCATCAGTGAGCAAGCGGGAGGGAACTACAATGAGCAGTTCTTC.

The chain combines TRBV12-3 or TRBV12-4 with TRBJ2-3; 9 nucleotides match TRBD2. The CDR3 has 13 residues. V shed 4 bases, J shed 8 bases, and the junction held 4 bases outside the gene matches. CDR3 sequence (DNA): TGTGCCAGCAGTTACGGGCGGGGGGGTACGCAGTATTTT. Protein product: CASSYGRGGTQYF.

V gene TRBV7-2 combines with J gene TRBJ2-3; D is unresolved. The ends were cut back, 7 bases at V and 2 bases at J, with 7 bases in the middle. The germline V gene encodes CDR1 SGHTA and CDR2 FQGNSA. This CDR3 comprises 12 residues. DNA of the CDR3: TGTGCCAGCACGCCAGACACAGATACGCAGTATTTT. It codes for CASTPDTDTQYF.

This sequence joins TRBV11-2 and TRBJ2-5; the match to TRBD2 covers 7 bases. The CDR3 consists of 14 residues. Germline V lookup: CDR1 SGHAT, CDR2 FQNNGV. V was pared by 0 bases and J by 5 bases, with 3 bases of the junction left unmatched. The CDR3 DNA is TGTGCCAGCAGCTTAGAAGCGGGGAGCGAGACCCAGTACTTC. It is translated as CASSLEAGSETQYF.

The table lists this clonotype with a few counts. The CDR3 coding sequence is TGTGCCAGCAGCCCACAGGGTATCGGTGAAAAACTGTTTTTT. It translates to CASSPQGIGEKLFF. This rearrangement joins TRBV7-2 to TRBJ1-4; D possibly corresponds to TRBD1 (6 bases). CDR1 and CDR2 from the germline V gene are SGHTA and FQGNSA. CDR3 length: 14 amino acids. V was clipped by 5 bases and J by 7 bases, with 14 bases between them.

The chain carries TRBV11-2 and TRBJ2-7, with 8 bases matching TRBD1. This CDR3 has 16 residues. The V segment lost 5 bases and the J segment 3 bases; nucleotides outside the gene matches: 12. Germline values: CDR1 SGHAT, CDR2 FQNNGV. The CDR3 here is CASSPAGTGNYYEQYF. The CDR3 DNA sequence: TGTGCCAGCAGCCCCGCCGGGACAGGCAACTACTACGAGCAGTACTTC.

The count of this clonotype is one. The V call is TRBV6-1, the J call TRBJ1-2, with D perhaps matching TRBD1 (5 bases). Germline V CDR1 and CDR2: MNHNS, SASEGT. The CDR3 loop spans 19 amino acids. V lost 8 bases, J lost 4 bases, and 32 bases lay in between. The CDR3 sequence is CASLNFHGAGYFPSYGYTF. DNA for the CDR3: TGTGCCAGCCTGAATTTCCACGGGGCAGGCTATTTCCCCTCCTATGGCTACACCTTC.

This chain uses TRBV5-4 with TRBJ2-7, with 10 nucleotides matching TRBD2. With V trimmed by 4 bases and J by 5 bases, 12 bases remained unmatched. Germline V gene data show CDR1 as SGHNT and CDR2 as YYREEE (reference sequence). The CDR3 has 16 amino acids. DNA of the CDR3: TGTGCCAGCAGCCCGTCGGCTAGCGGGAGACGCCACGAGCAGTACTTC. Translating it yields CASSPSASGRRHEQYF.

This clonotype has a single count. The chain joins TRBV28 to TRBJ1-1; 11 nucleotides agree with TRBD1. V shed 5 bases and J 5 bases; nucleotides not matched to a gene: 4. The CDR3 extends over 14 amino acids. Germline CDR1 and CDR2: MDHEN and SYDVKM. The CDR3 DNA is TGTGCCAGCAGTACCGGACAGGGGGCGACTGAAGCTTTCTTT. The encoded protein is CASSTGQGATEAFF.

This chain joins TRBV7-6 and TRBJ2-3, with D perhaps given as TRBD1 or TRBD2 (5 bases each). The CDR3 length is 16 residues. Trimming shortened V by 0 bases and J by 2 bases, and 12 bases separated the two germline ends. Germline V lookup: CDR1 SGHVS, CDR2 FNYEAQ. Here the CDR3 reads CASSLAPGPNTDTQYF. In nucleotides, the CDR3 is TGTGCCAGCAGCTTAGCCCCGGGACCCAACACAGATACGCAGTATTTT. Drawing the rest from reference TRBV7-6 and TRBJ2-3, the complete variable domain is GAGVSQSPRYKVTKRGQDVALRCDPISGHVSLYWYRQALGQGPEFLTYFNYEAQQDKSGLPNDRFSAERPEGSISTLTIQRTEQRDSAMYRCASSLAPGPNTDTQYFGPGTRLTVL.

This chain uses TRBV7-9 with TRBJ1-2; D perhaps matches TRBD1 (5 bases). V was shortened by 4 bases and J by 0 bases, with 12 bases between the two germline ends. The CDR3 contains 15 residues. Per germline, CDR1 SEHNR and CDR2 FQNEAQ (reference sequence). CDR3 DNA: TGTGCCAGCAGCTCCGGGACGGGGACTAACTATGGCTACACCTTC. Encoded protein: CASSSGTGTNYGYTF.

This clonotype was counted at least ten times. The genes are TRBV7-2 and TRBJ1-5; D gene ambiguous. Germline V gene lookup returns CDR1 SGHTA and CDR2 FQGNSA. With 5 bases removed from V and 3 bases from J, the gap between germline ends came to 8 bases. The CDR3 has 13 residues. The CDR3 DNA is TGTGCCAGCAGCGGGAGAGTCAATCAGCCCCAGCATTTT. Its protein is CASSGRVNQPQHF.

In its sample, this clonotype was seen a few times. This chain links TRBV11-3 with TRBJ2-5; D unclear. V shed 5 bases and J shed 3 bases, with 13 bases lying between them. Looked up from germline, CDR1 is SGHNT and CDR2 is YENEEA. CDR3 size: 14 residues. This CDR3 is CASSPGWQEETQYF. In DNA form, the CDR3 reads TGTGCCAGCAGCCCCGGGTGGCAAGAAGAGACCCAGTACTTC.

This clonotype was detected a few times. The chain links TRBV6-2 or TRBV6-3 to TRBJ2-3; D might be TRBD1 (6 bases). The CDR3 is 14 residues long. The germline CDR1 and CDR2 sequences are MNHEY and SVGEGT. Trimming removed 5 bases from V and 1 base from J, with 10 bases in between. The CDR3 DNA sequence: TGTGCCAGCAGTCCGGGACATCGCACAGATACGCAGTATTTT. Protein product: CASSPGHRTDTQYF.